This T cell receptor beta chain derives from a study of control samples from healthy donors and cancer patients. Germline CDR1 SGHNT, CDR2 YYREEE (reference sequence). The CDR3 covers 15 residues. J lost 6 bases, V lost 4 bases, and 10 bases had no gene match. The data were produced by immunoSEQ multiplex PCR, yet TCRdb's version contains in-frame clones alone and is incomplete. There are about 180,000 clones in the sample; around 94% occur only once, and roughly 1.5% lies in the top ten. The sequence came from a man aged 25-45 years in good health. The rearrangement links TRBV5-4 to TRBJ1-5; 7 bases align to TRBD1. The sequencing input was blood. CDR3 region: CASSLSTGPLQPQHF. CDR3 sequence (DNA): TGTGCCAGCAGCCTATCGACAGGGCCCCTTCAGCCCCAGCATTTT.